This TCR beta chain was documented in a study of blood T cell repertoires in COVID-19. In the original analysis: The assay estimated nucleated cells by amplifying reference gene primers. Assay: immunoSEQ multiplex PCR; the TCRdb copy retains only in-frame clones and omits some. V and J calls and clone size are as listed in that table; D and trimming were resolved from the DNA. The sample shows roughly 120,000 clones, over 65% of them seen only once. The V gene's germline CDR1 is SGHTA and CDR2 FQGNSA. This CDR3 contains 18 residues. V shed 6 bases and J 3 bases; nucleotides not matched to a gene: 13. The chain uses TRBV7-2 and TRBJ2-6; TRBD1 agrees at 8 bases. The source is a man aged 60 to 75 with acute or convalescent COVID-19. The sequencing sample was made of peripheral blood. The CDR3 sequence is CASRAQGASNLGANVLTF. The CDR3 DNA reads TGTGCCAGCAGGGCGCAGGGGGCTTCTAATCTTGGGGCCAACGTCCTGACTTTC.